This is a list of T cell receptor beta chains from one sample in a study of T cell clones after liver transplantation. Libraries were prepared by immunoSEQ multiplex PCR; TCRdb keeps only in-frame clonotypes and omits some of them. The sample contains 99,000 or so clones, more than 75% of which appear only once. This specimen was CD4+ T cells from blood, taken before liver transplant. These receptors were collected from a human donor who received a liver transplant. Each CDR3 is given without its conserved first and last residue. The order of the fields is J gene, V gene, CDR3 protein.

>TRBJ2-1|TRBV5-1
ASSSASFQTNEQF
>TRBJ2-1|TRBV4-2
ASSTRDYNEQF
>TRBJ1-5|TRBV12-2
ASRLEVQPQH
>TRBJ1-1|TRBV11-3
ASSLGTGFEAF
>TRBJ2-5|TRBV27
ASSLSRAWGTQY
>TRBJ1-1|TRBV16
ASSQSDGGLGTGERRTEAF
>TRBJ1-1|TRBV15
AVGTPNTEAF
>TRBJ1-1|TRBV11-2
ASSLEVRKAF
>TRBJ1-2|TRBV5-8
ASSLVRGRGGGYT
>TRBJ2-1|TRBV5-5
ASSLFGGGNNEQF
>TRBJ1-1|TRBV10-1
ASSEAGANTEAF
>TRBJ2-3|TRBV27
ASSLSGTGLPDTQY
>TRBJ2-2|TRBV5-1
ASSSSGGHTGELF
>TRBJ2-7|TRBV4-1
ASSQEVGRGHEQY
>TRBJ1-4|TRBV5-1
ASSHGQGALREKLF
>TRBJ2-2|TRBV28
ASSLSAGRNTGELF
>TRBJ2-7|TRBV9
ASSIRERESFYEQY
>TRBJ2-1|TRBV7-6
ASSSGTWGIEQF
>TRBJ2-3|TRBV2
ASRAGEIDTQY
>TRBJ2-3|TRBV6-6
ASSYASRTDTQY
>TRBJ1-1|TRBV29-1
SVKRTGGEGTEAF
>TRBJ2-7|TRBV19
ASRTGALPSEQY
>TRBJ2-3|TRBV14
ASSPPASGGTRTDTQY
>TRBJ2-5|TRBV4-3
ASSQGLGGQGAKTQY
>TRBJ2-7|TRBV25-1
ASSRDFYEQY
>TRBJ1-2|TRBV30
AWSRSTSRVGYGYT
>TRBJ1-4|TRBV28
ASSVDLRKLF
>TRBJ2-7|TRBV7-2
ASSNYGDEQY
>TRBJ1-5|TRBV7-8
ASSSNSGPQH
>TRBJ1-2|TRBV6-5
ASSRTGNYGYT
>TRBJ1-2|TRBV7-2
ASSLVLPGSGYT